Only a few counts were recorded for the clone carrying this T cell receptor (beta chain). The antigen is unknown. These data originate in a study of shared clonotypes between healthy human individuals. The overall study: Donors were a couple of women and a few men aged 18 to 49.

Study-wide results and caveats: Owing to a small donor count, the genetic and exposure-history diversity represented was limited.

Deep was the level used in running the assay. Measured with immunoSEQ multiplex PCR; TCRdb has only the in-frame clones, and not every one. This table has 2 million to 2.5 million clones, 85% to 95% appearing once. Nashville, Tennessee was home to all donors, who were Caucasian adults. The sequence was obtained from a man between 18 and 29 years old in good health. Some clones in this sample may be carry-over from other donors' samples. Sequenced input: naive CD4+ T cells from PBMCs. Subset described: CD45RA+ positively selected.

The CDR3 sequence: CASSPWTGANVLTF. In DNA form, the CDR3 reads TGTGCCAGCAGCCCTTGGACAGGGGCCAACGTCCTGACTTTC. This chain joins TRBV9 and TRBJ2-6, with D possibly being TRBD1 (5 bases). CDR1 and CDR2 (germline): SGDLS, YYNGEE. The CDR3 is 14 amino acids. V was clipped by 4 bases and J by 4 bases, with 9 bases between them.